This T cell receptor (beta chain) was sequenced for a study of cytomegalovirus exposure and HLA in healthy donors. As for the study in general: Approximately 85 million unique TCRs from HLA-typed donors made up an early data release.

PCR primers comprised 60 Vbeta and 13 Jbeta primers. Sequenced by immunoSEQ multiplex PCR; TCRdb stores in-frame clones only, minus some. The data show some 150,000 clones, around 80% seen once. Study outcomes and limitations: With further analysis later on, most CMV-associated TCR beta chains appeared HLA-restricted. Clonal expansion, a later analysis showed, was greater in HLA-associated TCR beta chains than in equally common others.

CDR3 size: 13 residues. The V and J ends lost 6 bases and 0 bases, in that order; junction bases with no gene match: 1. Looked up from germline, CDR1 is MGHDK and CDR2 is SYGVNS. This clone was counted a few times. Its matching antigen is unknown. The source of this sequence is a man between 25 and 39 years old in good health and CMV-seropositive. Sequencing used PBMCs. This chain uses TRBV25-1 with TRBJ1-1; 7 bases line up with TRBD1. CDR3 nucleotides: TGTGCCAGCAGAAGGGGGCTGAACACTGAAGCTTTCTTT. Its protein is CASRRGLNTEAFF.